This T cell receptor (beta chain) emerged from a study of blood T cell repertoires in COVID-19. Between the trimmed V and J ends, which lost 2 bases and 7 bases, there was a span of 10 bases. The CDR3 is 13 residues long. CDR1 and CDR2 (germline): SGDLS, YYNGEE. Method: immunoSEQ multiplex PCR; TCRdb's copy keeps in-frame clones and lacks some. The sample has 90,000 to 150,000 clones, roughly 87% seen once; the top ten hold about a tenth. The sequenced sample was peripheral blood. The rearrangement links TRBV9 to TRBJ2-1; D call uncertain. This TCR derives from an elderly man with acute or convalescent COVID-19. This CDR3 reads CASSVAFWNEQFF. CDR3 sequence (DNA): TGTGCCAGCAGCGTGGCCTTCTGGAATGAGCAGTTCTTC.